This is a list of T cell receptor beta chains from one sample in a study of blood T cell repertoires in COVID-19. Repertoires were generated with immunoSEQ multiplex PCR, while TCRdb's copy carries only in-frame clones and drops some. The sample includes 120,000 or so clones, around 85% seen only once; the top ten take 3% to 5%. Sample: peripheral blood. All receptors derive from a man aged 60 to 69 with acute or convalescent COVID-19. Both conserved end residues are part of each CDR3. Each record gives: V gene, J gene, clone size, D gene, CDR3 protein, CDR3 DNA. A D gene is named only where the DNA matches it firmly. The size entry is marked missing in some rows and otherwise reads once, few, many or a size class.

v_gene: TRBV18; j_gene: TRBJ1-2; abundance: few; d_gene: TRBD1; CDR3aa: CASSPTSTGDNTF; CDR3nt: TGTGCCAGCTCACCCACCAGTACAGGGGATAACACCTTC
v_gene: TRBV11-2; j_gene: TRBJ1-1; abundance: few; d_gene: .; CDR3aa: CASSLSAGAGRAFF; CDR3nt: TGTGCCAGCAGCTTAAGTGCGGGGGCGGGTCGGGCTTTCTTT
v_gene: TRBV27; j_gene: TRBJ2-2; abundance: .; d_gene: TRBD2; CDR3aa: CASSFETFGLAGNTGELFF; CDR3nt: TGTGCCAGCAGTTTCGAGACCTTTGGACTAGCGGGAAACACCGGGGAGCTGTTTTTT
v_gene: TRBV14; j_gene: TRBJ1-3; abundance: .; d_gene: .; CDR3aa: CASSVGGSSGNTIYF; CDR3nt: TGTGCCAGCAGCGTCGGGGGGTCCTCTGGAAACACCATATATTTT
v_gene: TRBV19; j_gene: TRBJ1-1; abundance: .; d_gene: TRBD1; CDR3aa: CASSTTGAGTEAFF; CDR3nt: TGTGCCAGTAGCACCACAGGGGCTGGCACTGAAGCTTTCTTT
v_gene: TRBV5-6; j_gene: TRBJ2-3; abundance: .; d_gene: .; CDR3aa: CASSLGPTDTQYF; CDR3nt: TGTGCCAGCAGCTTGGGGCCCACAGATACGCAGTATTTT
v_gene: TRBV28; j_gene: TRBJ1-1; abundance: .; d_gene: .; CDR3aa: CASRAGSGTEAFF; CDR3nt: TGTGCCAGCAGAGCAGGGTCTGGCACTGAAGCTTTCTTT
v_gene: TRBV2; j_gene: TRBJ2-7; abundance: .; d_gene: .; CDR3aa: CASILEQYF; CDR3nt: TGTGCCAGCATCCTCGAGCAGTACTTC
v_gene: TRBV4-3; j_gene: TRBJ2-6; abundance: once; d_gene: TRBD1; CDR3aa: CASSQDRDSSSGANVLTF; CDR3nt: TGCGCCAGCAGCCAAGACAGGGACAGCTCATCTGGGGCCAACGTCCTGACTTTC
v_gene: TRBV5-4; j_gene: TRBJ2-5; abundance: .; d_gene: TRBD1; CDR3aa: CASSPDRGQETQYF; CDR3nt: TGTGCCAGCAGCCCCGACAGGGGCCAAGAGACCCAGTACTTC
v_gene: TRBV6-2/TRBV6-3; j_gene: TRBJ1-5; abundance: few; d_gene: .; CDR3aa: CASSFVDRSRRNQPQHF; CDR3nt: TGTGCCAGCAGTTTCGTCGACAGGAGTAGGCGCAATCAGCCCCAGCATTTT
v_gene: TRBV19; j_gene: TRBJ2-1; abundance: .; d_gene: TRBD1; CDR3aa: CASSLLAGTGWGNEQFF; CDR3nt: TGTGCCAGTAGTCTCTTGGCCGGGACAGGGTGGGGCAATGAGCAGTTCTTC
v_gene: TRBV7-3; j_gene: TRBJ2-3; abundance: .; d_gene: TRBD2; CDR3aa: CASSLTASGRTDTQYF; CDR3nt: TGTGCCAGCAGCTTAACGGCTAGCGGGAGGACAGATACGCAGTATTTT
v_gene: TRBV6-5; j_gene: TRBJ2-7; abundance: .; d_gene: .; CDR3aa: CASVGSRVETYEQYF; CDR3nt: TGTGCCAGTGTGGGGTCCAGGGTAGAAACCTACGAGCAGTACTTC
v_gene: TRBV6-5; j_gene: TRBJ1-6; abundance: .; d_gene: .; CDR3aa: CASSSGASPLHF; CDR3nt: TGTGCCAGCAGTTCGGGAGCATCACCCCTCCACTTT
v_gene: TRBV4-1; j_gene: TRBJ2-7; abundance: .; d_gene: .; CDR3aa: CASSQSSRGEQYF; CDR3nt: TGCGCCAGCAGCCAATCCTCTAGGGGCGAGCAGTACTTC
v_gene: TRBV6-1; j_gene: TRBJ2-7; abundance: .; d_gene: .; CDR3aa: CASSEAVFRIHEQYF; CDR3nt: TGTGCCAGCAGTGAAGCGGTTTTCAGAATCCACGAGCAGTACTTC
v_gene: TRBV5-1; j_gene: TRBJ2-3; abundance: .; d_gene: .; CDR3aa: CASSLGQGYTDTQYF; CDR3nt: TGCGCCAGCAGCTTGGGTCAGGGCTACACAGATACGCAGTATTTT
v_gene: TRBV6-5; j_gene: TRBJ2-5; abundance: .; d_gene: .; CDR3aa: CASREIVETQYF; CDR3nt: TGTGCCAGCAGGGAGATCGTGGAGACCCAGTACTTC
v_gene: TRBV15; j_gene: TRBJ2-7; abundance: .; d_gene: TRBD1; CDR3aa: CATSRGGQVYEQYF; CDR3nt: TGTGCCACCAGCAGAGGGGGACAGGTCTACGAGCAGTACTTC
v_gene: TRBV27; j_gene: TRBJ1-1; abundance: once; d_gene: .; CDR3aa: CASTGTMNTEAFF; CDR3nt: TGTGCCAGCACCGGGACAATGAACACTGAAGCTTTCTTT
v_gene: TRBV5-5; j_gene: TRBJ2-3; abundance: .; d_gene: TRBD1; CDR3aa: CASSLNRGLSSTDTQYF; CDR3nt: TGTGCCAGCAGCTTAAACAGGGGGCTATCTAGCACAGATACGCAGTATTTT
v_gene: TRBV20-1; j_gene: TRBJ2-1; abundance: .; d_gene: .; CDR3aa: CSAYDRLEQFF; CDR3nt: TGCAGTGCTTATGACAGACTTGAGCAGTTCTTC
v_gene: TRBV6-5; j_gene: TRBJ1-2; abundance: .; d_gene: .; CDR3aa: CASSQNPGGYTF; CDR3nt: TGTGCCAGCAGTCAAAACCCAGGCGGCTACACCTTC
v_gene: TRBV19; j_gene: TRBJ2-3; abundance: .; d_gene: .; CDR3aa: CASSITGGGGDTQYF; CDR3nt: TGTGCCAGTAGTATAACCGGGGGTGGTGGAGATACGCAGTATTTT
v_gene: TRBV28; j_gene: TRBJ2-7; abundance: few; d_gene: .; CDR3aa: CASNGHSELEQYF; CDR3nt: TGTGCCAGCAACGGACACTCGGAGCTCGAGCAGTACTTC
v_gene: TRBV4-2; j_gene: TRBJ2-5; abundance: .; d_gene: .; CDR3aa: CASSQRGGGEETQYF; CDR3nt: TGTGCCAGCAGCCAAAGGGGGGGTGGGGAAGAGACCCAGTACTTC
v_gene: TRBV5-4; j_gene: TRBJ2-3; abundance: .; d_gene: TRBD2; CDR3aa: CASPSGTRADTQYF; CDR3nt: TGTGCCAGCCCCTCCGGGACTAGGGCAGATACGCAGTATTTT
v_gene: TRBV27; j_gene: TRBJ2-7; abundance: .; d_gene: TRBD2; CDR3aa: CASKFGGASGPYEQYF; CDR3nt: TGTGCCAGCAAATTCGGAGGGGCTAGCGGCCCCTACGAGCAGTACTTC
v_gene: TRBV9; j_gene: TRBJ2-5; abundance: .; d_gene: TRBD1; CDR3aa: CASSDRGGIETQYF; CDR3nt: TGTGCCAGCAGCGACAGGGGTGGTATAGAGACCCAGTACTTC
v_gene: TRBV19; j_gene: TRBJ2-2; abundance: once; d_gene: TRBD1; CDR3aa: CASLKQGAGELFF; CDR3nt: TGTGCCAGTCTCAAACAGGGGGCCGGGGAGCTGTTTTTT
v_gene: TRBV7-8; j_gene: TRBJ1-1; abundance: .; d_gene: TRBD1; CDR3aa: CASSQGTGGLTEAFF; CDR3nt: TGTGCCAGCAGCCAGGGGACAGGGGGCTTAACTGAAGCTTTCTTT
v_gene: TRBV30; j_gene: TRBJ2-3; abundance: .; d_gene: TRBD2; CDR3aa: CAWSVGGLAVGTDTQYF; CDR3nt: TGTGCCTGGAGTGTCGGGGGACTAGCGGTAGGCACAGATACGCAGTATTTT
v_gene: TRBV6-7; j_gene: TRBJ1-5; abundance: .; d_gene: TRBD1; CDR3aa: CDHPNPGQAHQPQHF; CDR3nt: TGCGACCACCCCAACCCGGGACAGGCCCATCAGCCCCAGCATTTT
v_gene: TRBV6-5; j_gene: TRBJ2-1; abundance: .; d_gene: .; CDR3aa: CASTGSGDNEQFF; CDR3nt: TGTGCCAGCACGGGTAGCGGAGACAATGAGCAGTTCTTC
v_gene: TRBV28; j_gene: TRBJ2-3; abundance: .; d_gene: TRBD2; CDR3aa: CASRELTSGRGVTQYF; CDR3nt: TGTGCCAGCAGGGAATTGACTAGCGGGAGGGGGGTTACGCAGTATTTT
v_gene: TRBV7-9; j_gene: TRBJ2-2; abundance: .; d_gene: TRBD2; CDR3aa: CASSFRGGEGTGELFF; CDR3nt: TGTGCCAGCAGCTTCCGCGGGGGGGAAGGCACCGGGGAGCTGTTTTTT
v_gene: TRBV28; j_gene: TRBJ1-6; abundance: .; d_gene: .; CDR3aa: CASKRRGTQSPLHF; CDR3nt: TGTGCCAGCAAAAGACGGGGGACCCAATCACCCCTCCACTTT
v_gene: TRBV5-1; j_gene: TRBJ2-3; abundance: .; d_gene: .; CDR3aa: CASSLGGRSSTDTQYF; CDR3nt: TGCGCCAGCAGCTTGGGAGGGCGGTCTAGCACAGATACGCAGTATTTT
v_gene: TRBV10-2; j_gene: TRBJ1-2; abundance: few; d_gene: .; CDR3aa: CASSESRLRRGGYTF; CDR3nt: TGCGCCAGCAGTGAGTCACGGTTACGTAGAGGAGGCTACACCTTC
v_gene: TRBV2; j_gene: TRBJ2-7; abundance: once; d_gene: TRBD1; CDR3aa: CASSEEGQGNPYEQYF; CDR3nt: TGTGCCAGCAGTGAAGAGGGACAGGGAAACCCCTACGAGCAGTACTTC
v_gene: TRBV24-1; j_gene: TRBJ2-3; abundance: once; d_gene: .; CDR3aa: CATSDFIRGTDTQYF; CDR3nt: TGTGCCACCAGTGATTTCATCAGGGGCACAGATACGCAGTATTTT
v_gene: TRBV3-1/TRBV3-2; j_gene: TRBJ1-1; abundance: .; d_gene: TRBD1; CDR3aa: CASSQRTGAGGTEAFF; CDR3nt: TGTGCCAGCAGCCAAAGAACAGGGGCGGGGGGCACTGAAGCTTTCTTT
v_gene: TRBV3-1/TRBV3-2; j_gene: TRBJ1-4; abundance: .; d_gene: .; CDR3aa: CASRYNSEKLFF; CDR3nt: TGTGCCAGCAGGTACAACAGTGAAAAACTGTTTTTT
v_gene: TRBV7-9; j_gene: TRBJ1-4; abundance: .; d_gene: .; CDR3aa: CASSRAGAAGNEKLFF; CDR3nt: TGTGCCAGCAGCCGAGCGGGGGCCGCCGGTAATGAAAAACTGTTTTTT
v_gene: TRBV9; j_gene: TRBJ2-2; abundance: .; d_gene: .; CDR3aa: CASSVERSGELFF; CDR3nt: TGTGCCAGCAGCGTAGAGAGGTCCGGGGAGCTGTTTTTT
v_gene: TRBV2; j_gene: TRBJ2-1; abundance: .; d_gene: TRBD1; CDR3aa: CASREGDRGYNEQFF; CDR3nt: TGTGCCAGCAGGGAGGGGGACAGGGGGTACAATGAGCAGTTCTTC
v_gene: TRBV6-2/TRBV6-3; j_gene: TRBJ2-7; abundance: .; d_gene: .; CDR3aa: CASSYQNSYEQYF; CDR3nt: TGTGCCAGCAGTTACCAAAACTCCTACGAGCAGTACTTC
v_gene: TRBV29-1; j_gene: TRBJ2-5; abundance: .; d_gene: TRBD2; CDR3aa: CSVTSGSWQETQYF; CDR3nt: TGCAGCGTGACCAGCGGGAGTTGGCAAGAGACCCAGTACTTC
v_gene: TRBV19; j_gene: TRBJ2-5; abundance: .; d_gene: .; CDR3aa: CASSLYPGVGETQYF; CDR3nt: TGTGCCAGTAGTCTCTATCCAGGGGTCGGTGAGACCCAGTACTTC
v_gene: TRBV27; j_gene: TRBJ1-4; abundance: .; d_gene: TRBD1; CDR3aa: CASSLSQTGRSEKLFF; CDR3nt: TGTGCCAGCTCCCTGAGTCAGACAGGGAGAAGTGAAAAACTGTTTTTT
v_gene: TRBV19; j_gene: TRBJ1-1; abundance: .; d_gene: .; CDR3aa: CASSIDVNTEAFF; CDR3nt: TGTGCCAGTAGTATAGACGTGAACACTGAAGCTTTCTTT
v_gene: TRBV2; j_gene: TRBJ2-7; abundance: .; d_gene: TRBD1; CDR3aa: CASSVPGQGTYEQYF; CDR3nt: TGTGCCAGCAGTGTCCCGGGACAGGGGACCTACGAGCAGTACTTC
v_gene: TRBV7-3; j_gene: TRBJ2-1; abundance: .; d_gene: TRBD1; CDR3aa: CASSPGQGLLLFF; CDR3nt: TGTGCCAGCAGTCCGGGACAGGGCCTTCTCTTGTTCTTC